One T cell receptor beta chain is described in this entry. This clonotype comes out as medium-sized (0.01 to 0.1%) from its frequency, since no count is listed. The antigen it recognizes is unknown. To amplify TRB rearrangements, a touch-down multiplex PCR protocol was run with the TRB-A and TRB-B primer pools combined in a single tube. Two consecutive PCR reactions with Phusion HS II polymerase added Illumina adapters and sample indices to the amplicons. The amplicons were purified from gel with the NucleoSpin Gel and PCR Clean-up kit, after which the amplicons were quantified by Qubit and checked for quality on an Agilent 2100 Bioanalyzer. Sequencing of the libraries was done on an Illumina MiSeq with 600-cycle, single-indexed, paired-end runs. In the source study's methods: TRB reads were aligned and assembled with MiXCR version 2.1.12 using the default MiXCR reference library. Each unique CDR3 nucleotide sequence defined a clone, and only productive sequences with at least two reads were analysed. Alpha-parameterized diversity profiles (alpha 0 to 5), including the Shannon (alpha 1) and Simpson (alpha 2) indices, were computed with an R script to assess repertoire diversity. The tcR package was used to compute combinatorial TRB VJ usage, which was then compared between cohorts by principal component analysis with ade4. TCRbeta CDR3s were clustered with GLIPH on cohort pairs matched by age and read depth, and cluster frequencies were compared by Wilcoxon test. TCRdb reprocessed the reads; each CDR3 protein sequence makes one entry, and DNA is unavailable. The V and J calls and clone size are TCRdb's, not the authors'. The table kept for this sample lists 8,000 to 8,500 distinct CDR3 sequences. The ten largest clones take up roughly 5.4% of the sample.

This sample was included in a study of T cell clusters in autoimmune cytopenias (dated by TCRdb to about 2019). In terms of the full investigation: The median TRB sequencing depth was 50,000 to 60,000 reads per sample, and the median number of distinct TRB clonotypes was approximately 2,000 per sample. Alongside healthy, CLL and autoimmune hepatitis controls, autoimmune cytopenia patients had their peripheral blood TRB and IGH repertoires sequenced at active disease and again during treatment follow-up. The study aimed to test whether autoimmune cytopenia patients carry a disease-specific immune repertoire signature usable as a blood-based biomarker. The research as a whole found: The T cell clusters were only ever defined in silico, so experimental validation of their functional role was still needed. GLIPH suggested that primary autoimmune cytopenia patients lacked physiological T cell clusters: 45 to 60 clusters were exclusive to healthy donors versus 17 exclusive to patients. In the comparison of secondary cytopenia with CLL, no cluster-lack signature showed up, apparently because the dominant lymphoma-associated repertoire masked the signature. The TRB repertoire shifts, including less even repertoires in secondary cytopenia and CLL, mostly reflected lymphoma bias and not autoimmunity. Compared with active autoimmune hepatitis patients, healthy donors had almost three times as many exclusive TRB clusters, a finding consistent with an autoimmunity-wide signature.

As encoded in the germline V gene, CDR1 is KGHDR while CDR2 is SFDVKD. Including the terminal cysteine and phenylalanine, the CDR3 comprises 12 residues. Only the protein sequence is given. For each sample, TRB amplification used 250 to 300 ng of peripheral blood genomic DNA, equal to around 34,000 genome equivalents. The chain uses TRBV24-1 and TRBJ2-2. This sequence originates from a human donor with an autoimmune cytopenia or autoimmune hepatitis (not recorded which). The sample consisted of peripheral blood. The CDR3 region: CATRAVTGELFF.